These 32 T cell receptor beta chains share one sample of origin, sequenced in a study of Tregs in tolerant kidney transplant recipients. Related graft donors supplied nonmyeloablative bone marrow transplants, and mixed chimerism was transient. Assay used: immunoSEQ multiplex PCR; TCRdb lists only in-frame clones, some missing. The sample holds approximately 6,400 clones. The specimen comprised CD8+ T cells from blood (PBMCs), sampled 12 months after the transplant. Receptors were obtained from a human patient who received a combined kidney and bone marrow transplant. The T cells may come from the graft donor.

A remark on this clone: The CDR3 end falls 3 residues outside the read, so it is completed with the germline J gene. The rearrangement links TRBV7-9 to TRBJ2-1; 8 bases map to TRBD2. Germline lookup yields CDR1 SEHNR and CDR2 FQNEAQ (reference sequence). V gave up 6 bases and J gave up 2 bases; unmatched junction bases: 6. This CDR3 has 15 amino acids. CDR3 bases read: TGTGCCAGCAGTTTTACTAGCGGACCCTACAATGAG. This gives the protein CASSFTSGPYNE. The entire CDR3 sequence reads CASSFTSGPYNEQFF.

The DNA read from the CDR3 is TGTGCCAGCAGCCGGCCGGGACAGGGGTACAATGAG. Encoded protein: CASSRPGQGYNE. Given in full, the CDR3 is CASSRPGQGYNEQFF. The V gene is TRBV12-3 or TRBV12-4, the J gene TRBJ2-1; 10 positions match TRBD1. Read data end 3 residues before the CDR3 end; the end is taken from the germline J gene. This CDR3 spans 15 amino acids. J was trimmed by 4 bases and V by 6 bases; bases with no gene match: 6.

A remark on this clone: The CDR3 extends 3 residues past the end of the read, so its final part is completed from the germline J gene. V and J are TRBV14 and TRBJ2-7; possibly TRBD2 for D (6 bases). Trimming pared 2 bases from V and 2 bases from J, leaving 19 bases between. The germline V gene has CDR1 SGHDN and CDR2 FVKESK. The CDR3 is 17 residues long. The CDR3: CASSQRGTYAIAYEQYF. CDR3 bases read: TGTGCCAGCAGCCAAAGAGGGACTTACGCAATCGCCTACGAG.

The CDR3 spells CASSLSGQDGDTQYF. The CDR3 bases that were read are TGCGCCAGCAGCTTGTCAGGACAGGATGGAGATACG. This chain uses TRBV5-1 with TRBJ2-3; 7 bases are shared with TRBD1. The read is 3 residues too short to cover the CDR3 end, so that end is filled in from the germline J gene. CDR3 length: 15 residues. Looked up from germline, CDR1 is SGHRS and CDR2 is YFSETQ. The V gene end was trimmed by 1 base and the J gene end by 5 bases; junction bases not matched to a gene: 7. The complete variable domain, with remaining parts taken from reference TRBV5-1 and TRBJ2-3, reads KAGVTQTPRYLIKTRGQQVTLSCSPISGHRSVSWYQQTPGQGLQFLFEYFSETQRNKGNFPGRFSGRQFSNSRSEMNVSTLELGDSALYLCASSLSGQDGDTQYFGPGTRLTVL.

About this clone: The CDR3 extends 3 residues past the end of the read, so its final part is completed from the germline J gene. The chain has TRBV2 and TRBJ2-2; the match to TRBD2 covers 10 bases. Germline lookup yields CDR1 SNHLY and CDR2 FYNNEI. The CDR3 is made up of 17 amino acids. V shed 2 bases, J shed 6 bases, and the junction held 9 bases outside the gene matches. Partial CDR3 DNA: TGTGCCAGCAGTGAAACCCCTAGCGGGAGTCGGTCCGGGGAG. Its translation: CASSETPSGSRSGE. The full CDR3 reads CASSETPSGSRSGELFF. The full variable domain, in which reference TRBV2 and TRBJ2-2 provide the parts outside the CDR3, is EPEVTQTPSHQVTQMGQEVILRCVPISNHLYFYWYRQILGQKVEFLVSFYNNEISEKSEIFDDQFSVERPDGSNFTLKIRSTKLEDSAMYFCASSETPSGSRSGELFFGEGSRLTVL.

As for this clone: With the read ending 3 residues before the CDR3 end, the germline J gene is used to fill in that end. This chain links TRBV20-1 with TRBJ2-3, with 7 nucleotides matching TRBD2. Germline V gene sequence: CDR1 DFQATT, CDR2 SNEGSKA (reference sequence). Trimming cost V 0 bases and J 4 bases; bases outside gene matches: 7. This CDR3 spans 15 amino acids. The sequenced CDR3 bases are TGCAGTGCTAGAGATCGGGCGGGAGACTCAGATACG. Translated, it gives CSARDRAGDSDT. The whole CDR3 sequence is CSARDRAGDSDTQYF.

Turning to this clone: The CDR3 extends 3 residues past the end of the read, so its final part is completed from the germline J gene. This chain uses TRBV7-3 with TRBJ1-2; 8 bases align to TRBD1. The J segment lost 7 bases and the V segment lost 5 bases, leaving 9 bases of the junction unmatched. CDR3 length: 14 amino acids. Germline loops: CDR1 SGHTA, CDR2 FQGTGA. Incomplete CDR3 DNA: TGTGCCAGCAGCCCAGGGGGCGAAAGTCCTGGC. Its translation is CASSPGGESPG. The CDR3 in full is CASSPGGESPGYTF.

A note on this clone: Read sequence stops 3 residues before the CDR3 end, and the germline J gene provides the missing end. The chain joins TRBV7-9 to TRBJ1-3, with TRBD1 identical over 7 bases. V was clipped by 5 bases and J by 0 bases; unmatched bases: 4. Germline loops: CDR1 SEHNR, CDR2 FQNEAQ (reference sequence). The CDR3 is made up of 15 amino acids. The CDR3 DNA, read in part, is TGTGCCAGCAGCCCGACAGGGCTCTCTGGAAACACC. The encoded protein is CASSPTGLSGNT. From start to end, the CDR3 is CASSPTGLSGNTIYF.

The sequenced part of the CDR3 DNA is TGTGCCAGCAGCTCGGGGACAGGGAGGGTAGACCAGCCC. Protein: CASSSGTGRVDQP. The complete CDR3 reads CASSSGTGRVDQPQHF. V usage is TRBV7-3 and J usage is TRBJ1-5, with 9 bases identical to TRBD1. The read terminates 3 residues ahead of where the CDR3 ends, so the germline J gene completes it. Germline V lookup: CDR1 SGHTA, CDR2 FQGTGA. J gave up 7 bases and V 4 bases, and 11 bases lay outside the gene matches. The CDR3 sequence is 16 residues long.

Regarding this clone: The read ends 3 residues before the CDR3 terminus; that terminus is restored from the germline J gene. V usage is TRBV7-9 and J usage is TRBJ1-4; D perhaps matches TRBD1 (6 bases). The CDR3 loop spans 15 amino acids. V lost 1 base and J 7 bases, leaving 13 bases between the germline ends. Germline CDR1 and CDR2: SEHNR and FQNEAQ (reference sequence). This chain's CDR3 is CASSLVGADGEKLFF. The DNA read from the CDR3 is TGTGCCAGCAGCTTAGTGGGGGCGGACGGTGAAAAA.

As for this clone: The missing CDR3 end, 3 residues past where the read stops, is filled in from the germline J gene. The chain joins TRBV12-3 or TRBV12-4 to TRBJ1-1, with 9 bases matching TRBD1. This CDR3 is 13 amino acids long. V shed 8 bases, J shed 3 bases, and the junction held 4 bases outside the gene matches. CDR3 region: CASVDRGYTEAFF. CDR3 bases read: TGTGCCAGCGTGGACAGGGGATACACTGAA.

Note on this clone: The read halts 3 residues ahead of the CDR3 end, with the missing end drawn from the germline J gene. The V call is TRBV20-1, the J call TRBJ1-1; perhaps TRBD1 as D (6 bases). V lost 6 bases, J lost 5 bases, and 19 bases lay in between. The germline CDR1 and CDR2 sequences are DFQATT and SNEGSKA (reference sequence). The CDR3 is made up of 14 amino acids. The DNA read from the CDR3 is TGCAGTGCACAGACAGGTATAACATCGACTGAA. It codes for CSAQTGITSTE. The full CDR3 protein is CSAQTGITSTEAFF.

About this clone: The read stops 3 residues short of the end of the CDR3; the missing end is completed from the germline J gene. V gene TRBV20-1 combines with J gene TRBJ2-3; TRBD2 matches 10 bases. Germline V gene sequence: CDR1 DFQATT, CDR2 SNEGSKA (reference sequence). This CDR3 spans 16 amino acids. Trimming at V came to 5 bases and at J to 6 bases, leaving 14 bases not matched to a gene. CDR3 DNA (partial): TGCAGTGCTCATGGTTCTAGCGGGAGTGGAGGGGATACG. Its protein product is CSAHGSSGSGGDT. The whole CDR3 region reads CSAHGSSGSGGDTQYF.

As for this clone: Coverage ceases 3 residues before the CDR3 finishes, and the germline J gene fills in the end. The chain combines TRBV7-9 with TRBJ1-6; a weak D match, TRBD1 (5 bases). V was shortened by 5 bases and J by 8 bases, with 13 bases between the two germline ends. Germline V gives CDR1 SEHNR, CDR2 FQNEAQ (reference sequence). The CDR3 is 14 residues long. The CDR3 bases that were read are TGTGCCAGCAGCCCGGGGGGGATTGATTCACCC. The encoded protein is CASSPGGIDSP. The entire CDR3 sequence reads CASSPGGIDSPLHF.

A remark on this clone: The read terminates 3 residues ahead of where the CDR3 ends, so the germline J gene completes it. The chain links TRBV7-6 to TRBJ2-7; D is perhaps TRBD2 (6 bases). Trimming removed 6 bases at V and 6 bases at J, with 21 bases between. From germline, CDR1 is SGHVS and CDR2 FNYEAQ. The CDR3 runs to 15 residues. CDR3 DNA, as far as it was read: TGTGCCAGCAGTTCTAAGACTAGTTACCTCGGCGAG. Translation: CASSSKTSYLGE. The whole CDR3 reads CASSSKTSYLGEQYF.

Regarding this clone: The read comes to an end 3 residues before the CDR3 does, leaving the germline J gene to fill in the end. The V call is TRBV30, the J call TRBJ2-4; weak D call: TRBD2 (7 bases). Looked up from germline, CDR1 is GTSNPN and CDR2 is SVGIG (reference sequence). This CDR3 contains 17 residues. V was shortened by 0 bases and J by 8 bases, with 23 bases between the two germline ends. The covered CDR3 bases are TGTGCCTGGAGTGTACTTGGGAGGGGGAGGGTCCCCGACATT. It translates to CAWSVLGRGRVPDI. The entire CDR3 reads CAWSVLGRGRVPDIQYF.

In regard to this clone: The sequenced fragment ends 3 residues before the CDR3 boundary, so the rest is inferred from the germline J gene. The V gene is TRBV4-1, the J gene TRBJ1-2; no definite D call. Trimming left V 0 bases short and J 4 bases short, with 12 bases between. The CDR3 is 15 amino acids. Germline V CDR1 and CDR2: MGHRA, YSYEKL. The part of the CDR3 DNA that was read is TGCGCCAGCAGCCAAGATCCGTTCAGGTCCTATGGC. Protein sequence: CASSQDPFRSYG. The entire CDR3 is CASSQDPFRSYGYTF.

As to this clone: The observed sequence ends 3 residues before the CDR3 terminus, with the missing tail filled in from the germline J gene. V gene TRBV6-1 combines with J gene TRBJ2-7; D is undetermined. Germline V CDR1 and CDR2: MNHNS, SASEGT. This CDR3 spans 15 amino acids. Deletions cut 4 bases from V and 2 bases from J, with 15 bases between. CDR3 bases read: TGTGCCAGCAGTGGCGACTTATTTCCCACCTACGAG. It yields the protein CASSGDLFPTYE. The CDR3 in full is CASSGDLFPTYEQYF.

With respect to this clone: The read stops 3 residues short of the end of the CDR3; the missing end is completed from the germline J gene. This chain joins TRBV20-1 and TRBJ2-7; 7 bases match TRBD2. Germline V gene sequence: CDR1 DFQATT, CDR2 SNEGSKA (reference sequence). The CDR3 is made up of 13 amino acids. Trimming cost V 6 bases and J 0 bases; bases outside gene matches: 5. The CDR3 spells CSARGRSSYEQYF. Incomplete CDR3 DNA: TGCAGTGCGCGGGGGAGGAGCTCCTACGAG.

Turning to this clone: The CDR3 end lies 3 residues beyond the end of the read and is filled in from the germline J gene. V usage is TRBV11-2 and J usage is TRBJ2-7, with 11 bases matching TRBD2. The V gene end was trimmed by 6 bases and the J gene end by 3 bases; junction bases not matched to a gene: 1. The germline V gene encodes CDR1 SGHAT and CDR2 FQNNGV. CDR3 length: 13 residues. Incomplete CDR3 DNA: TGTGCCAGCAGTACTAGCGGGAGCTACGAG. Residues: CASSTSGSYE. The whole CDR3 region reads CASSTSGSYEQYF. The whole variable domain, filled in from reference TRBV11-2 and TRBJ2-7, reads EAGVAQSPRYKIIEKRQSVAFWCNPISGHATLYWYQQILGQGPKLLIQFQNNGVVDDSQLPKDRFSAERLKGVDSTLKIQPAKLEDSAVYLCASSTSGSYEQYFGPGTRLTVT.

In the case of this clone: The read terminates 3 residues ahead of where the CDR3 ends, so the germline J gene completes it. The chain links TRBV11-2 to TRBJ2-7; D is undetermined. V was cut by 3 bases and J by 3 bases, with 15 bases left in between. This CDR3 spans 15 amino acids. Germline V gene data show CDR1 as SGHAT and CDR2 as FQNNGV. The sequenced part of the CDR3 DNA is TGTGCCAGCAGCTTGAGTCTCGGCGGAAACTACGAG. Translating gives CASSLSLGGNYE. The full-length CDR3 reads as CASSLSLGGNYEQYF.

About this clone itself: The CDR3 is cut off 3 residues early in the read; its end comes from the germline J gene. The chain carries TRBV7-9 and TRBJ1-5; the D is unclear. V was shortened by 5 bases and J by 0 bases, with 8 bases between the two germline ends. Per germline, CDR1 SEHNR and CDR2 FQNEAQ (reference sequence). This CDR3 contains 14 residues. CDR3 DNA, as far as it was read: TGTGCCAGCAGCCCCGTTTATAGCAATCAGCCC. Its translation: CASSPVYSNQP. The entire CDR3 protein is CASSPVYSNQPQHF.

This clone is called medium-sized based on its frequency. The CDR3 end is not reached by the read, which stops 3 residues before it; the germline J gene fills it in. The chain couples TRBV20-1 to TRBJ2-1; the match to TRBD2 covers 10 bases. The CDR3 loop spans 17 amino acids. Germline V gives CDR1 DFQATT, CDR2 SNEGSKA (reference sequence). V lost 0 bases and J lost 8; bases outside the gene matches: 13. CDR3 DNA (partial): TGCAGTGCTAGAGATCGAGTGCCCGGACTAGCGGCCCATGAG. Translated, it gives CSARDRVPGLAAHE. The complete CDR3 reads CSARDRVPGLAAHEQFF.

In regard to this clone: Coverage ceases 3 residues before the CDR3 finishes, and the germline J gene fills in the end. The rearrangement uses TRBV19 and TRBJ2-3; possibly TRBD1 for D (6 bases). CDR3 length: 13 residues. In germline, CDR1 is LNHDA, CDR2 SQIVND (reference sequence). Trimming took 6 bases from V and 4 from J, leaving 11 bases between them. CDR3 sequence reads: CASSHRVPDTQYF. The sequenced CDR3 bases are TGTGCCAGTAGCCACAGGGTACCAGATACG.

A note on this clone: Read data end 3 residues before the CDR3 end; the end is taken from the germline J gene. V gene TRBV7-9 combines with J gene TRBJ2-2; D is uncertain. Deletions cut 5 bases from V and 0 bases from J, with 7 bases between. CDR3 length equals 14 residues. The germline V gene has CDR1 SEHNR and CDR2 FQNEAQ (reference sequence). The part of the CDR3 DNA that was read is TGTGCCAGCAGCATTCCTACGAACACCGGGGAG. Encoded protein: CASSIPTNTGE. The whole CDR3 sequence reads CASSIPTNTGELFF.

This clone registers large (0.1 to 1%) by frequency. The CDR3 end is not reached by the read, which stops 3 residues before it; the germline J gene fills it in. The chain couples TRBV20-1 to TRBJ2-1, with 7 bases that match TRBD2. Unmatched junction bases numbered 18, after V lost 6 bases and J lost 7 bases. CDR3 length: 16 residues. The germline V gene encodes CDR1 DFQATT and CDR2 SNEGSKA (reference sequence). The CDR3 DNA, read in part, is TGCAGTGCGTTTGGGCTAGCGGATACCTCGAGGAATGAG. Translation gives CSAFGLADTSRNE. The CDR3 reads in full as CSAFGLADTSRNEQFF.

Comments on this clone: Read sequence stops 3 residues before the CDR3 end, and the germline J gene provides the missing end. The rearrangement links TRBV7-2 to TRBJ1-1; TRBD1 matches 8 bases. This CDR3 spans 13 amino acids. Germline CDR1 reads SGHTA; CDR2 reads FQGNSA. CDR3 DNA (partial): TGTGCCAGCAGCTTACTTTTGACAGGGGCG. Translating it yields CASSLLLTGA. In full, the CDR3 reads CASSLLLTGAAFF.

Turning to this clone: Read data end 3 residues before the CDR3 end; the end is taken from the germline J gene. The chain uses TRBV30 and TRBJ1-1, with D possibly TRBD1 on 5 matching bases. Germline loops: CDR1 GTSNPN, CDR2 SVGIG (reference sequence). CDR3 size: 14 residues. Trimming cost V 2 bases and J 4 bases, with 14 bases left between them. The sequenced CDR3 bases are TGTGCCTGGAGTAGAGGGGCCGGGGGCACTGAA. It encodes CAWSRGAGGTE. The whole CDR3 sequence reads CAWSRGAGGTEAFF.

For this clone: The read falls 3 residues short of the CDR3 end, and the missing part is taken from the germline J gene. The chain carries TRBV5-6 and TRBJ2-7; 9 bases are a match to TRBD1. The ends lost 0 bases at V and 6 bases at J; junction bases unmatched: 1. CDR3 length: 13 residues. The germline V gene encodes CDR1 SGHDT and CDR2 YYEEEE. The part of the CDR3 DNA that was read is TGTGCCAGCAGCTTGGGGACAGGGGCCGAG. Its protein product is CASSLGTGAE. The whole CDR3 sequence reads CASSLGTGAEQYF.

As regards this clone: The CDR3 end lies 3 residues beyond the end of the read and is filled in from the germline J gene. This sequence joins TRBV6-1 and TRBJ1-2; 9 bases are a match to TRBD1. Germline values: CDR1 MNHNS, CDR2 SASEGT. Unmatched junction bases numbered 1, after V lost 4 bases and J lost 1 base. This CDR3 is 14 amino acids long. The CDR3 DNA, read in part, is TGTGCCAGCAGTGGACAGGGGGATAACTATGGC. It yields the protein CASSGQGDNYG. The complete CDR3 sequence is CASSGQGDNYGYTF.

A note on this clone: The CDR3 goes on 3 residues after the read ends, and that part is filled in from the germline J gene. The V and J genes are TRBV7-6 and TRBJ1-1; 8 nucleotides align to TRBD1. CDR1 and CDR2 (germline): SGHVS, FNYEAQ. This CDR3 region has 15 residues. After removal of 5 bases from V and 4 bases from J, the junction contained 9 bases not matched to a gene. The CDR3 spells CASSDGGQGLTEAFF. The DNA read from the CDR3 is TGTGCCAGCAGCGACGGAGGACAGGGTCTCACTGAA.

As concerns this clone: The read halts 3 residues ahead of the CDR3 end, with the missing end drawn from the germline J gene. This chain connects TRBV5-6 to TRBJ2-5, with TRBD2 identical over 11 bases. The CDR3 consists of 15 residues. V shed 4 bases, J shed 4 bases, and the junction held 6 bases outside the gene matches. Germline V lookup: CDR1 SGHDT, CDR2 YYEEEE. Partial CDR3 DNA: TGTGCCAGCAGCATCCGACTAGCGGGGACAGAGACC. This sequence encodes CASSIRLAGTET. The entire CDR3 is CASSIRLAGTETQYF.